What follows are 22 T cell receptor beta chains derived from one specimen sequenced in a study of blood T cell repertoires in COVID-19. TCRdb's copy holds only in-frame clones and misses some; the assay was immunoSEQ multiplex PCR. This table holds 75,000 to 95,000 clones, around three quarters found once. Sequencing was carried out using peripheral blood. The receptors were sampled from a woman in her sixties or seventies in a cohort sampled during active or convalescent COVID-19.

This clone was counted a single time. This chain connects TRBV19 to TRBJ2-3; possible D gene TRBD2, 5 bases. In germline, CDR1 is LNHDA, CDR2 SQIVND (reference sequence). The CDR3 covers 13 residues. The V gene lost 0 bases and the J gene lost 8 bases, with 9 bases spanning the gap. The CDR3 loop reads CASSIDILATQYF. CDR3 DNA sequence: TGTGCCAGTAGTATAGACATTCTAGCTACGCAGTATTTT.

J is TRBJ2-2 and V is TRBV7-2; D call uncertain. Germline-derived CDR1 and CDR2 are SGHTA and FQGNSA. Trimming left V 7 bases short and J 0 bases short, with 15 bases between. The CDR3 covers 16 residues. The chain's CDR3 is CASTTPRVTNTGELFF. DNA of the CDR3: TGTGCCAGCACCACACCCCGGGTCACGAACACCGGGGAGCTGTTTTTT. Full variable domain (remainder filled in from reference TRBV7-2 and TRBJ2-2): GAGVSQSPSNKVTEKGKDVELRCDPISGHTALYWYRQSLGQGLEFLIYFQGNSAPDKSGLPSDRFSAERTGGSVSTLTIQRTQQEDSAVYLCASTTPRVTNTGELFFGEGSRLTVL.

This clone was observed a single time. This rearrangement joins TRBV7-3 to TRBJ2-4; possible D gene TRBD2, 8 bases. Germline V gene lookup returns CDR1 SGHTA and CDR2 FQGTGA. The CDR3 covers 16 residues. The ends were cut back, 5 bases at V and 4 bases at J, with 18 bases in the middle. DNA for the CDR3: TGTGCCAGCAGCACGCGGGAGGCAGGGGGGAAAAACATTCAGTACTTC. Protein product: CASSTREAGGKNIQYF. The full variable domain, rest sourced from reference TRBV7-3 and TRBJ2-4, is GAGVSQTPSNKVTEKGKYVELRCDPISGHTALYWYRQSLGQGPEFLIYFQGTGAADDSGLPNDRFFAVRPEGSVSTLKIQRTERGDSAVYLCASSTREAGGKNIQYFGAGTRLSVL.

The chain combines TRBV5-1 with TRBJ1-5; D gene ambiguous. This CDR3 region has 15 residues. Trimming removed 0 bases at V and 8 bases at J, with 15 bases between. The germline V gene encodes CDR1 SGHRS and CDR2 YFSETQ. The CDR3, as DNA: TGCGCCAGCAGCTTGGCCGAACCGGGGATCGAGCCCCAGCATTTT. It specifies CASSLAEPGIEPQHF.

The CDR3 region is CASSQDRPDRAYEQYF. CDR3 sequence (DNA): TGTGCCAGCAGCCAAGATAGACCGGACAGGGCCTACGAGCAGTACTTC. The J gene is TRBJ2-7, the V gene TRBV3-1 (or the pseudogene TRBV3-2); 8 bases fit TRBD1. V shed 0 bases and J 2 bases; nucleotides not matched to a gene: 6. The CDR3 is 16 amino acids. Germline V gives CDR1 LGHDT, CDR2 YNNKEL (reference sequence).

This clone was seen more than once but under ten times. The V call is TRBV15, the J call TRBJ1-5; maybe TRBD1 (6 bases). The V end was cut by 3 bases, the J end by 3 bases, with 12 bases between. Germline V gene sequence: CDR1 LNHNV, CDR2 YYDKDF (reference sequence). CDR3 length: 15 residues. CDR3 sequence (DNA): TGTGCCACCAGCAGTGGACAGACCGACAATCAGCCCCAGCATTTT. The encoded protein is CATSSGQTDNQPQHF.

This chain links TRBV2 with TRBJ1-2; tentative D call: TRBD1 (5 bases). Trimming shortened V by 3 bases and J by 4 bases, and 15 bases separated the two germline ends. CDR1 and CDR2 from the germline V gene are SNHLY and FYNNEI. The CDR3 runs to 15 residues. The CDR3 protein is CASSDKQVPPYGYTF. CDR3 coding DNA: TGTGCCAGCAGTGACAAACAGGTGCCCCCCTATGGCTACACCTTC. Together with reference TRBV2 and TRBJ1-2, the CDR3 gives the full variable domain: EPEVTQTPSHQVTQMGQEVILRCVPISNHLYFYWYRQILGQKVEFLVSFYNNEISEKSEIFDDQFSVERPDGSNFTLKIRSTKLEDSAMYFCASSDKQVPPYGYTFGSGTRLTVV.

This clone has more than one count but fewer than ten. This sequence joins TRBV30 and TRBJ2-1, with D possibly matching TRBD1 (7 bases). The CDR3 runs 15 residues. CDR1 and CDR2 from the germline V gene are GTSNPN and SVGIG (reference sequence). Trimming took off 1 base at V and 4 bases at J, with 14 bases between the two ends. CDR3 residues: CAWSGAGGNYNEQFF. The CDR3 DNA reads as TGTGCCTGGAGTGGGGCAGGGGGGAATTACAATGAGCAGTTCTTC.

The chain is built from TRBV19 and TRBJ2-7; 8 nucleotides align to TRBD1. The CDR3 is made up of 16 amino acids. The V and J ends lost 3 bases and 4 bases, in that order; junction bases with no gene match: 11. Germline V CDR1 and CDR2: LNHDA, SQIVND (reference sequence). In DNA, the CDR3 is TGTGCCAGTAGTATTTTAGCGGCAGGGGGCGCGTACGAGCAGTACTTC. It encodes CASSILAAGGAYEQYF.

V and J are TRBV2 and TRBJ1-4; D remains unclear. V lost 8 bases, J lost 2 bases, and 24 bases lay in between. Germline-derived CDR1 and CDR2 are SNHLY and FYNNEI. The CDR3 extends over 18 amino acids. CDR3: CASWRDPPSYKTNEKLFF. The CDR3 DNA is TGTGCCAGCTGGAGGGATCCTCCCTCCTACAAGACTAATGAAAAACTGTTTTTT.

The chain joins TRBV7-2 to TRBJ2-3, with 13 bases matching TRBD2. Germline V gives CDR1 SGHTA, CDR2 FQGNSA. With 9 bases clipped from V and 5 bases from J, the junction kept 2 bases outside the gene matches. The CDR3 extends over 13 amino acids. Here the CDR3 DNA reads TGTGCCAGTACTAGCGGGGGGGGAGATACGCAGTATTTT. It codes for CASTSGGGDTQYF.

The rearrangement uses TRBV5-1 and TRBJ1-2; the D gene is possibly TRBD1 (5 bases). This CDR3 is 13 amino acids long. V lost 4 bases, J lost 1 base, and 8 bases lay in between. Germline values: CDR1 SGHRS, CDR2 YFSETQ. CDR3 sequence reads: CASSLGHNYGYTF. The CDR3 DNA reads TGCGCCAGCAGCCTAGGACATAACTATGGCTACACCTTC.

The chain employs TRBV27 and TRBJ2-7; the D gene is possibly TRBD1 (6 bases). Germline V lookup: CDR1 MNHEY, CDR2 SMNVEV (reference sequence). This CDR3 comprises 14 residues. Between the trimmed V and J ends, which lost 6 bases and 5 bases, there was a span of 17 bases. The DNA for the CDR3 is TGTGCCAGCAGCTCAACAGGGTTGAGCCACGAGCAGTACTTC. Translated, it gives CASSSTGLSHEQYF.

This clone has a handful of counts. The CDR3, as DNA: TGTGCCAGTTTACCGGGACTTTCATACGAGCAGTACTTC. It encodes CASLPGLSYEQYF. The chain couples TRBV2 to TRBJ2-7, with D possibly being TRBD2 (6 bases). The CDR3 loop spans 13 amino acids. The V gene's germline CDR1 is SNHLY and CDR2 FYNNEI. The V end lost 9 bases, the J end lost 4 bases, and 16 bases lay between the germline ends.

This clone has a handful of counts. The V gene is TRBV4-1, the J gene TRBJ2-3; 9 bases align to TRBD1. In germline, CDR1 is MGHRA, CDR2 YSYEKL. V lost 2 bases, J lost 4 bases, and 4 bases stayed unmatched. This CDR3 has 15 residues. The CDR3 sequence is CASSQPGQGSDTQYF. DNA for the CDR3: TGCGCCAGCAGCCAACCGGGACAGGGTTCAGATACGCAGTATTTT.

CDR3 sequence: CASSLEVRGGLDEQFF. In DNA, the CDR3 is TGTGCCAGCAGCCTCGAGGTGAGGGGGGGACTCGATGAGCAGTTCTTC. V gene TRBV9 combines with J gene TRBJ2-1; TRBD2 might be the D (7 bases). V dropped 4 bases and J dropped 8 bases, with 22 bases sitting between them. Germline lookup yields CDR1 SGDLS and CDR2 YYNGEE. This CDR3 contains 16 residues.

This chain joins TRBV7-9 and TRBJ2-1, with 8 bases aligning to TRBD2. This CDR3 contains 16 residues. V was clipped by 2 bases and J by 5 bases; unmatched bases: 8. Germline V gene sequence: CDR1 SEHNR, CDR2 FQNEAQ (reference sequence). The CDR3 sequence: CASSLSAAGADNEQFF. CDR3 DNA: TGTGCCAGCAGCTTATCAGCAGCGGGGGCAGACAATGAGCAGTTCTTC.

The rearrangement uses TRBV30 and TRBJ1-2; 8 nucleotides line up with TRBD1. Germline V gene sequence: CDR1 GTSNPN, CDR2 SVGIG (reference sequence). The CDR3 is 18 amino acids. The ends lost 0 bases at V and 7 bases at J; junction bases unmatched: 19. The CDR3 DNA is TGTGCCTGGAGTGTACCTGGACAGGGCTTCTCCCGGGACTCTGGCTACACCTTC. Protein product: CAWSVPGQGFSRDSGYTF.

This clone was counted a few times. V usage is TRBV10-2 and J usage is TRBJ2-3; TRBD2 aligns across 7 bases. This CDR3 has 17 amino acids. Germline values: CDR1 WSHSY, CDR2 SAAADI. V shed 3 bases and J 2 bases; nucleotides not matched to a gene: 11. In DNA, the CDR3 is TGCGCCAGCAGTGAAAATTTTGGGACTACCGCCACAGATACGCAGTATTTT. Its translation: CASSENFGTTATDTQYF.

The J gene is TRBJ2-6, the V gene TRBV20-1, with 7 nucleotides matching TRBD2. CDR3 size: 14 residues. With 3 bases clipped from V and 10 bases from J, the junction kept 9 bases outside the gene matches. CDR1 and CDR2 (germline): DFQATT, SNEGSKA (reference sequence). Here the CDR3 DNA reads TGCAGTGCTAGTGTGGCGACTAGCAAGAACGTCCTGACTTTC. Translated: CSASVATSKNVLTF.

The rearrangement joins TRBV7-3 to TRBJ2-2, with D possibly matching TRBD2 (6 bases). Trimming stripped 6 bases from V and 6 bases from J, with 17 bases between. The CDR3 loop spans 15 amino acids. Germline lookup yields CDR1 SGHTA and CDR2 FQGTGA. In nucleotides, the CDR3 is TGTGCCAGCAGGTTCCCGACTAGGGCGTCCGGGGAGCTGTTTTTT. This translates into CASRFPTRASGELFF.

The chain uses TRBV6-2 or TRBV6-3 and TRBJ1-2; D not resolved. The CDR3 spans 14 residues. CDR1 and CDR2 (germline): MNHEY, SVGEGT. Trimming removed 0 bases at V and 6 bases at J, with 11 bases between. The CDR3 nucleotides read TGTGCCAGCAGTTACTCGCGACATCTCGATGGCTACACCTTC. Translating gives CASSYSRHLDGYTF.